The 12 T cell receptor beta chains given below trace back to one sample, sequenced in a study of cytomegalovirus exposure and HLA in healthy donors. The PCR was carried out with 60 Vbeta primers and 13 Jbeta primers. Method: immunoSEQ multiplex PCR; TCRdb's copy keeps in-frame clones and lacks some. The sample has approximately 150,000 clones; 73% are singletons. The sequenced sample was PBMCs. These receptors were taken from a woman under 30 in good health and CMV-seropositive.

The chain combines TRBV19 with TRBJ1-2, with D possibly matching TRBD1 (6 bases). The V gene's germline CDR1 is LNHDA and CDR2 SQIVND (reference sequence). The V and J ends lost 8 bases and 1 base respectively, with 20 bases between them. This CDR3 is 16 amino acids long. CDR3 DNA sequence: TGTGCCAGTGGCCCTAACGCGGGGGCATATAACTATGGCTACACCTTC. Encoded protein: CASGPNAGAYNYGYTF.

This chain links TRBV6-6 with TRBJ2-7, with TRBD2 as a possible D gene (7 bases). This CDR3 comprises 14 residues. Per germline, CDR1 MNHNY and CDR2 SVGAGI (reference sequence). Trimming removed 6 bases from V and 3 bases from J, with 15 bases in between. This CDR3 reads CASSHREGLYEQYF. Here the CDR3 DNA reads TGTGCCAGCAGCCACAGGGAGGGGCTCTACGAGCAGTACTTC.

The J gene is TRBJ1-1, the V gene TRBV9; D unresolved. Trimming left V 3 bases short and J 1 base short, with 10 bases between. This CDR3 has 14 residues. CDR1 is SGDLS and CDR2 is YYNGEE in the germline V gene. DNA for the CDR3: TGTGCCAGCAGCGCCCAGACATCGAACACTGAAGCTTTCTTT. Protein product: CASSAQTSNTEAFF.

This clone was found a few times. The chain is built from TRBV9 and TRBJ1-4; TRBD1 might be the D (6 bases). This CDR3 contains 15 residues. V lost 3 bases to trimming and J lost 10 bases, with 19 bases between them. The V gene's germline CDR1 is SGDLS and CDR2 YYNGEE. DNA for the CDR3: TGTGCCAGCAGCGGGACCACAGGGCTCGGTAGAAAACTGTTTTTT. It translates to CASSGTTGLGRKLFF.

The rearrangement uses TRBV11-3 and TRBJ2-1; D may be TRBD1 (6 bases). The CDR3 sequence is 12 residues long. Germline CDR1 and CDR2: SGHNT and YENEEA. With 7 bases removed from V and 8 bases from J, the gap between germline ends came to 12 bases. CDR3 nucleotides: TGTGCCAGCAAGGGGGATAGGGATGAGCAGTTCTTC. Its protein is CASKGDRDEQFF.

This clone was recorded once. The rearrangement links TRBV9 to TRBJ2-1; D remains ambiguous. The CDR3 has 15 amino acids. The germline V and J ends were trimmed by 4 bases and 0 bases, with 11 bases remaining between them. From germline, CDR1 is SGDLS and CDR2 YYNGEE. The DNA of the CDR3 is TGTGCCAGCAGCCCCTTGGAGAGCTCCTACAATGAGCAGTTCTTC. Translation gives CASSPLESSYNEQFF.

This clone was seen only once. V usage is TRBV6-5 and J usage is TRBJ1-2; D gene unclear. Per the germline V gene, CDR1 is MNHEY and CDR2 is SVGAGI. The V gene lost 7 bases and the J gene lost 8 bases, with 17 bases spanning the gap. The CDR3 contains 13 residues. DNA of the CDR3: TGTGCCAGCATCCCTGTAGGAAGAGGAGGCTACACCTTC. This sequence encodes CASIPVGRGGYTF.

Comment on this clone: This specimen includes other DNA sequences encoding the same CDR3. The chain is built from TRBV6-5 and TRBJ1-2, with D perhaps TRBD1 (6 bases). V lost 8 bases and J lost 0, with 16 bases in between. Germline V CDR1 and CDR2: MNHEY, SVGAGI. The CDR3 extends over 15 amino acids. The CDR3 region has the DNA TGTGCCAGCCACCGGGGGGGGCCTTCTAACTATGGCTACACCTTC. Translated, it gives CASHRGGPSNYGYTF.

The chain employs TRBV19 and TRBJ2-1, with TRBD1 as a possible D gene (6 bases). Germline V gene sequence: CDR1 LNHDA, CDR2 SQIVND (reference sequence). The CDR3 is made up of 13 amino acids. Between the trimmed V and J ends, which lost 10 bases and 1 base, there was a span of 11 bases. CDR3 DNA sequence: TGTGCCACCACAGGGAATTCCTACAATGAGCAGTTCTTC. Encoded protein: CATTGNSYNEQFF.

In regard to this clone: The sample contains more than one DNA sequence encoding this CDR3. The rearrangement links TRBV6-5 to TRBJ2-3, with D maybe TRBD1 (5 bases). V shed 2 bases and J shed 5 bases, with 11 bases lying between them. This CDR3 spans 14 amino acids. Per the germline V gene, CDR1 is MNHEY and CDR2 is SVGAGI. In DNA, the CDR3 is TGTGCCAGCAGTTACGGGCAGGGCGGAGATACGCAGTATTTT. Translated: CASSYGQGGDTQYF.

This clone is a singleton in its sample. The CDR3 DNA reads as TGCGCCAGCGGTACCGGGACTAGCCTGTACGAGCAGTACTTC. Translation: CASGTGTSLYEQYF. This rearrangement joins TRBV5-1 to TRBJ2-7; TRBD2 aligns across 9 bases. In germline, CDR1 is SGHRS, CDR2 YFSETQ. The length of the CDR3 is 14 residues. The V gene end was trimmed by 7 bases and the J gene end by 4 bases; junction bases not matched to a gene: 9.

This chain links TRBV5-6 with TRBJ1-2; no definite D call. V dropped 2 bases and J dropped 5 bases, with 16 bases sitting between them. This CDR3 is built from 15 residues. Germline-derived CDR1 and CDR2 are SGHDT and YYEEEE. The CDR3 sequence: CASSFGRGRSYGYTF. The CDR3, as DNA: TGTGCCAGCAGCTTCGGTAGAGGCAGATCGTATGGCTACACCTTC.